This T cell receptor beta chain was sequenced during a study of T-cell memory formation after mild COVID-19. Study summary: Each donor largely had its own TCR clusters.

This clonotype was seen many times. Constant-segment primers were used for 5'RACE, and the resulting TCR alpha and TCR beta cDNA libraries carried sample barcodes and UMIs. TCRdb reanalysed the 5' RACE reads using MiXCR and keeps one entry per CDR3 protein. Of over 150,000 distinct CDR3 sequences listed, around 21% are singletons. Germline CDR1 and CDR2: SEHNR and FQNEAQ (reference sequence). The CDR3 has 14 residues. Deletions cut 4 bases from V and 4 bases from J, with 14 bases between. This TCR derives from an adult woman who had mild COVID-19 (a few samples of this study predate the infection). Cell type and time point are not known. The chain joins TRBV7-9 to TRBJ2-7; D call uncertain. Sequencing was done on a sample of PBMCs or a T cell subset sorted from them (not recorded which). CDR3: CASSSPTLGYEQYF. The CDR3, as DNA: TGTGCCAGCAGCTCCCCGACTCTAGGATACGAGCAGTACTTC. Combining the CDR3 with reference TRBV7-9 and TRBJ2-7 gives the whole variable domain DTGVSQNPRHKITKRGQNVTFRCDPISEHNRLYWYRQTLGQGPEFLTYFQNEAQLEKSRLLSDRFSAERPKGSFSTLEIQRTEQGDSAMYLCASSSPTLGYEQYFGPGTRLTVT.